A single T cell receptor beta chain is shown here with its context. The data are from a study of T cell changes during pregnancy in multiple sclerosis. Measured with immunoSEQ multiplex PCR; TCRdb has only the in-frame clones, and not every one. The data show 15,000 to 20,000 clones, with approximately 88% seen just once and 4.5% to 6% held by the top ten. Germline V gene data show CDR1 as SNHLY and CDR2 as FYNNEI. Trimming left V 1 base short and J 4 bases short, with 10 bases between. CDR3 size: 14 residues. This chain links TRBV2 with TRBJ1-1; unclear D gene. Sample: CD8+ T cells from peripheral blood mononuclear cells, taken after pregnancy. This receptor was obtained from a female donor in good health, enrolled as a control in a pregnancy study. The CDR3 DNA reads TGTGCCAGCAGTGAAGTCGGAGGGCCCACTGAAGCTTTCTTT. This gives the protein CASSEVGGPTEAFF.